The 27 T cell receptor beta chains below were found in one sample sequenced in a study of regulatory T cells in long-lasting Graves disease. Sample time point: persistent/refractory GD, antithyroid drugs over 5 years with positive TRAb. TCR sequences were obtained from RNA taken from PBMCs. Investigators prepared the TCR beta libraries by applying iRepertoire HTBI primers and Arm-PCR of CDR3 regions. MiXCR was run by TCRdb on the multiplex PCR reads, yielding one entry per CDR3 protein. In the table there are approximately 690,000 distinct CDR3 sequences, around 30% of which are singletons. The starting material was peripheral blood mononuclear cells (PBMCs), obtained when the disease was refractory, from a patient treated with antithyroid drugs. The receptors were sampled from a female donor with Graves disease.

This clonotype is a singleton in its sample. This chain uses TRBV18 with TRBJ2-1; D is unresolved. Germline V gives CDR1 KGHSH, CDR2 LQKENI. Trimming stripped 3 bases from V and 8 bases from J, with 8 bases between. CDR3 length: 12 residues. CDR3 amino acids: CASSPGSYEQFF. The CDR3 DNA is TGTGCCAGCTCACCCGGCAGCTATGAGCAGTTCTTC.

The chain couples TRBV5-1 to TRBJ2-5; 7 bases fit TRBD2. This CDR3 region has 14 residues. Germline V gives CDR1 SGHRS, CDR2 YFSETQ. V shed 6 bases, J shed 5 bases, and the junction held 10 bases outside the gene matches. DNA for the CDR3: TGCGCCAGCAAGGAGGGAGGGCCGGGGGAGACCCAGTACTTC. It yields the protein CASKEGGPGETQYF.

The chain carries TRBV25-1 and TRBJ1-2; maybe TRBD1 (5 bases). V gave up 8 bases and J gave up 4 bases, with 14 bases separating them. The CDR3 runs 13 residues. Germline V lookup: CDR1 MGHDK, CDR2 SYGVNS. The DNA for the CDR3 is TGTGCCAGCTCGTCTCACGGGACCTATGGCTACACCTTC. Its translation is CASSSHGTYGYTF.

The V call is TRBV6-1, the J call TRBJ1-1; the D gene is possibly TRBD1 (5 bases). The V gene lost 10 bases and the J gene lost 3 bases, with 12 bases spanning the gap. Germline CDR1 and CDR2: MNHNS and SASEGT. The CDR3 extends over 12 amino acids. The CDR3 DNA is TGTGCCATTTCCCGAGGGGACACTGAAGCTTTCTTT. The encoded protein is CAISRGDTEAFF.

The table lists this clonotype with a few counts. The rearrangement joins TRBV6-1 to TRBJ1-2; TRBD1 aligns across 8 bases. J gave up 7 bases and V 7 bases, and 8 bases lay outside the gene matches. Germline CDR1 and CDR2: MNHNS and SASEGT. The length of the CDR3 is 13 residues. Here the CDR3 reads CASKRTGLFGYTF. In DNA form, the CDR3 reads TGTGCCAGCAAAAGGACAGGGCTTTTTGGCTACACCTTC.

On this clonotype: Given a much more abundant clone one base away, this may be a read error. V gene TRBV11-2 combines with J gene TRBJ2-5, with 7 bases aligning to TRBD2. Germline V gene data show CDR1 as SGHAT and CDR2 as FQNNGV. Trimming cost V 5 bases and J 7 bases; bases outside gene matches: 13. CDR3 size: 15 residues. CDR3 coding DNA: TGTGCCAGCAGCCCAGGGACTACCGCGGATGGGACCCAGTACTTC. Translating it yields CASSPGTTADGTQYF.

This clonotype came up a few times. The chain combines TRBV5-1 with TRBJ2-5, with 7 positions matching TRBD2. The CDR3 is 14 amino acids. The V and J ends lost 0 bases and 4 bases, in that order; junction bases with no gene match: 3. Germline CDR1 reads SGHRS; CDR2 reads YFSETQ. CDR3 loop: CASSLEGLRETQYF. For the CDR3, the DNA is TGCGCCAGCAGCTTGGAGGGACTAAGAGAGACCCAGTACTTC.

In this sample, this clonotype turned up a few times. The chain links TRBV4-1 to TRBJ2-7, with 8 nucleotides matching TRBD1. J lost 2 bases, V lost 3 bases, and 9 bases had no gene match. From germline, CDR1 is MGHRA and CDR2 YSYEKL. This CDR3 has 16 amino acids. Written as DNA, the CDR3 is TGCGCCAGCAGCCAGCGGTCGGGACAGGCCACCTACGAGCAGTACTTC. This sequence encodes CASSQRSGQATYEQYF.

The genes are TRBV28 and TRBJ1-3; 7 bases match TRBD1. CDR3 length equals 16 residues. Trimming removed 5 bases from V and 0 bases from J; junction bases left unmatched: 7. The germline V gene has CDR1 MDHEN and CDR2 SYDVKM. The CDR3 loop is CASSPTGVTSGNTIYF. As DNA, the CDR3 is TGTGCCAGCAGTCCAACAGGGGTAACCTCTGGAAACACCATATATTTT.

This clonotype was seen a handful of times. The chain couples TRBV19 to TRBJ1-5, with 8 positions matching TRBD1. CDR3 length: 14 amino acids. Trimming removed 3 bases from V and 6 bases from J; junction bases left unmatched: 4. Germline loops: CDR1 LNHDA, CDR2 SQIVND (reference sequence). The CDR3 nucleotides read TGTGCCAGTAGTATGGGACAGGCCGCTCAGCCCCAGCATTTT. Its translation: CASSMGQAAQPQHF.

This chain joins TRBV30 and TRBJ1-5; TRBD1 matches at 7 bases. Losses at the gene ends were 1 base for V and 3 bases for J; bases not matched to a gene: 6. The germline gives CDR1 GTSNPN, CDR2 SVGIG (reference sequence). The CDR3 is made up of 15 amino acids. CDR3 residues: CAWSEQGRNNQPQHF. For the CDR3, the DNA is TGTGCCTGGAGTGAACAGGGGAGGAACAATCAGCCCCAGCATTTT.

The V gene is TRBV30, the J gene TRBJ1-1, with 8 positions matching TRBD1. Germline V gives CDR1 GTSNPN, CDR2 SVGIG (reference sequence). This CDR3 comprises 12 residues. V lost 5 bases, J lost 10 bases, and 9 bases stayed unmatched. The CDR3 here is CAWAGGFLGAFF. CDR3 nucleotides: TGTGCCTGGGCAGGGGGCTTCTTAGGAGCTTTCTTT.

The chain is built from TRBV29-1 and TRBJ2-7, with a tentative D call TRBD1 (7 bases). Deletions cut 7 bases from V and 5 bases from J, with 12 bases between. The CDR3 spans 11 residues. CDR1 and CDR2 from the germline V gene are SQVTM and ANQGSEA. The CDR3 bases are TGCAGCGGGGGCAGGGGGGACGAGCAGTACTTC. This sequence encodes CSGGRGDEQYF.

CDR3 DNA: TGTGCCAGCAGCGCGGGGGGGGGGGACACTGAAGCTTTCTTT. It translates to CASSAGGGDTEAFF. The chain carries TRBV6-1 and TRBJ1-1; D may be TRBD1 (5 bases). V was cut by 6 bases and J by 3 bases, with 14 bases left in between. CDR1 is MNHNS, CDR2 SASEGT, per germline. CDR3 length: 14 amino acids.

This clonotype was recorded many times. CDR3 residues: CSARDRKELETQYF. The DNA for the CDR3 is TGCAGTGCTAGAGATCGTAAGGAACTGGAGACCCAGTACTTC. The chain links TRBV20-1 to TRBJ2-5; no reliable D call. CDR3 length: 14 amino acids. Germline lookup yields CDR1 DFQATT and CDR2 SNEGSKA (reference sequence). V was trimmed by 0 bases and J by 5 bases, leaving 13 bases between them.

V usage is TRBV11-2 and J usage is TRBJ2-7, with 7 nucleotides matching TRBD1. CDR3 length: 14 amino acids. The V and J ends lost 1 base and 4 bases, in that order; junction bases with no gene match: 4. CDR1 SGHAT and CDR2 FQNNGV come from the germline V gene. The CDR3 nucleotides read TGTGCCAGCAGCTTAGTGACAGGGCGGTACGAGCAGTACTTC. Amino acid sequence: CASSLVTGRYEQYF.

The chain has TRBV6-1 and TRBJ2-5, with 7 bases lining up with TRBD2. J lost 0 bases, V lost 3 bases, and 7 bases had no gene match. CDR3 length: 16 amino acids. Germline lookup yields CDR1 MNHNS and CDR2 SASEGT. The CDR3: CASSDRSGWYQETQYF. The CDR3 DNA reads as TGTGCCAGCAGTGACCGTAGCGGGTGGTACCAAGAGACCCAGTACTTC.

This clonotype has only a few counts. The chain carries TRBV20-1 and TRBJ2-7; D tentatively reads TRBD1 or TRBD2 (5 bases each). Trimming took off 3 bases at V and 1 base at J, with 10 bases between the two ends. Germline loops: CDR1 DFQATT, CDR2 SNEGSKA (reference sequence). The CDR3 runs to 13 residues. CDR3 sequence (DNA): TGCAGTGCTAGTTGGGACCCGTCCTACGAGCAGTACTTC. Its translation: CSASWDPSYEQYF.

This chain links TRBV18 with TRBJ2-5; D remains ambiguous. Germline CDR1 and CDR2: KGHSH and LQKENI. The V end was cut by 5 bases, the J end by 5 bases, with 15 bases between. This CDR3 has 14 amino acids. The CDR3 loop is CASSASLSGETQYF. CDR3 nucleotide sequence: TGTGCCAGCTCAGCCTCACTGAGTGGGGAGACCCAGTACTTC.

The rearrangement joins TRBV27 to TRBJ2-1; 9 bases agree with TRBD1. Germline lookup yields CDR1 MNHEY and CDR2 SMNVEV (reference sequence). V gave up 5 bases and J gave up 7 bases; unmatched junction bases: 12. The CDR3 consists of 16 residues. This chain's CDR3 is CASSPKTGGFGNEQFF. For the CDR3, the DNA is TGTGCCAGCAGTCCTAAAACAGGGGGCTTCGGGAATGAGCAGTTCTTC.

The genes are TRBV5-1 and TRBJ2-7; D gene unclear. The CDR3 sequence is 13 residues long. Germline V gene sequence: CDR1 SGHRS, CDR2 YFSETQ. With 0 bases removed from V and 7 bases from J, the gap between germline ends came to 11 bases. CDR3 in amino acids: CASSLEAYGEQYF. In DNA, the CDR3 is TGCGCCAGCAGCTTGGAGGCCTACGGGGAGCAGTACTTC.

The chain employs TRBV30 and TRBJ2-7; TRBD1 might be the D (6 bases). Germline loops: CDR1 GTSNPN, CDR2 SVGIG (reference sequence). V shed 1 base and J shed 4 bases, with 11 bases lying between them. The CDR3 is 13 amino acids. The CDR3 region has the DNA TGTGCCTGGAGTGAAGACAGGAGGTACGAGCAGTACTTC. Its protein product is CAWSEDRRYEQYF.

In its sample, this clonotype was seen a few times. V and J are TRBV12-3 or TRBV12-4 and TRBJ1-2; a possible D gene is TRBD1 (6 bases). The CDR3 covers 13 residues. Trimming took 4 bases from V and 4 from J, leaving 10 bases between them. Here the CDR3 DNA reads TGTGCCAGCAGTTGGACAGACAGCTATGGCTACACCTTC. Translating gives CASSWTDSYGYTF.

The chain has TRBV5-1 and TRBJ1-2; the D gene is possibly TRBD1 (6 bases). V was cut by 4 bases and J by 4 bases, with 14 bases left in between. The germline gives CDR1 SGHRS, CDR2 YFSETQ. The CDR3 is 14 amino acids. Here the CDR3 DNA reads TGCGCCAGCAGCACGAGCGGGGGCTCCTATGGCTACACCTTC. Translating it yields CASSTSGGSYGYTF.

The chain combines TRBV3-1 with TRBJ2-2; D uncertain. In germline, CDR1 is LGHDT, CDR2 YNNKEL (reference sequence). The CDR3 extends over 12 amino acids. Deletions cut 5 bases from V and 3 bases from J, with 4 bases between. The CDR3 here is CASSFYTGELFF. CDR3 bases: TGTGCCAGCAGCTTCTACACCGGGGAGCTGTTTTTT.

This clonotype was detected a few times. The chain combines TRBV19 with TRBJ2-7; perhaps TRBD2 as D (5 bases). The CDR3 extends over 13 amino acids. Trimming took off 5 bases at V and 7 bases at J, with 15 bases between the two ends. Germline V gene lookup returns CDR1 LNHDA and CDR2 SQIVND (reference sequence). This CDR3 reads CASSLTTSREQYF. The CDR3 DNA sequence: TGTGCCAGTAGTCTGACTACCTCCCGGGAGCAGTACTTC. Looking up the rest from reference TRBV19 and TRBJ2-7 gives the full variable domain: DGGITQSPKYLFRKEGQNVTLSCEQNLNHDAMYWYRQDPGQGLRLIYYSQIVNDFQKGDIAEGYSVSREKKESFPLTVTSAQKNPTAFYLCASSLTTSREQYFGPGTRLTVT.

The chain recombines TRBV7-9 with TRBJ1-2, with D tentatively TRBD1 (6 bases). In germline, CDR1 is SEHNR, CDR2 FQNEAQ (reference sequence). The CDR3 is 14 residues long. The germline V and J ends were trimmed by 0 bases and 9 bases, with 14 bases remaining between them. The CDR3 sequence is CASSLAQLTGRYTF. DNA for the CDR3: TGTGCCAGCAGCTTAGCCCAATTGACAGGCCGCTACACCTTC.